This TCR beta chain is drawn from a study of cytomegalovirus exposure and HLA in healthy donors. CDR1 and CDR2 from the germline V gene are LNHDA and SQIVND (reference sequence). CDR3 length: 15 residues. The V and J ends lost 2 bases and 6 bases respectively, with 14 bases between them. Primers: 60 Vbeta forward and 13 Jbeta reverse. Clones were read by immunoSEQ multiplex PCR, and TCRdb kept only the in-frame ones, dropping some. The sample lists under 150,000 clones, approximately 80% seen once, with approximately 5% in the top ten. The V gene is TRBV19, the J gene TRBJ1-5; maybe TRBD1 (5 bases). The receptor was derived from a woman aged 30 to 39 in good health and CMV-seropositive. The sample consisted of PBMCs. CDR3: CASSIWQGYSQPQHF. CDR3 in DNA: TGTGCCAGTAGTATATGGCAGGGTTACTCTCAGCCCCAGCATTTT.